Each of the 22 T cell receptor beta chains below was sequenced from the same sample in a study of T cell responses to AZD1222 COVID-19 vaccine. TCRdb's copy holds only in-frame clones and misses some; the assay was immunoSEQ multiplex PCR. The table records 200,000 or so clones, about 87% of them present only once. The specimen was peripheral blood, collected on day 0 of AZD1222 vaccination. All receptors come from an adult in good health.

The CDR3 region has the DNA TGTGCCAGCAGCCGAATCGCGGTTTCCTACGAGCAGTACTTC. The encoded protein is CASSRIAVSYEQYF. The chain combines TRBV5-6 with TRBJ2-7; no clear D gene. CDR3 length: 14 amino acids. CDR1 is SGHDT and CDR2 is YYEEEE in the germline V gene. The V end was cut by 4 bases, the J end by 1 base, with 12 bases between.

The rearrangement links TRBV6-5 to TRBJ2-5, with D maybe TRBD2 (5 bases). The CDR3 covers 15 residues. The germline V gene has CDR1 MNHEY and CDR2 SVGAGI. V was trimmed by 0 bases and J by 1 base, leaving 9 bases between them. This CDR3 reads CASSYSTGVQETQYF. The DNA for the CDR3 is TGTGCCAGCAGTTACTCGACCGGGGTCCAAGAGACCCAGTACTTC.

J is TRBJ1-6 and V is TRBV30; D may be TRBD1 (6 bases). V was shortened by 3 bases and J by 0 bases, with 12 bases between the two germline ends. The CDR3 runs 16 residues. The V gene's germline CDR1 is GTSNPN and CDR2 SVGIG (reference sequence). The CDR3 nucleotides are TGTGCCTGGAGGGCAGGGGTGAGCTCCTATAATTCACCCCTCCACTTT. This sequence encodes CAWRAGVSSYNSPLHF.

This clone was detected only once. The CDR3 here is CASSQAQGADYEQYF. DNA of the CDR3: TGCGCCAGCAGCCAAGCCCAGGGGGCTGACTACGAGCAGTACTTC. This sequence joins TRBV4-3 and TRBJ2-7; 8 bases line up with TRBD1. The ends lost 1 base at V and 3 bases at J; junction bases unmatched: 5. Germline V gives CDR1 LGHNA, CDR2 YSLEER. The CDR3 length is 15 residues.

The chain has TRBV28 and TRBJ1-4; D not resolved. Trimming removed 7 bases at V and 8 bases at J, with 23 bases between. The CDR3 has 16 amino acids. Germline loops: CDR1 MDHEN, CDR2 SYDVKM. The CDR3 sequence is CASTPGGRGQREKLFF. CDR3 nucleotides: TGTGCCAGCACCCCTGGAGGCAGAGGGCAACGGGAAAAACTGTTTTTT.

The chain joins TRBV28 to TRBJ2-5; TRBD2 agrees at 7 bases. The junction had 5 bases not matched to a gene; V was cut back by 5 bases and J by 5 bases. The germline gives CDR1 MDHEN, CDR2 SYDVKM. The CDR3 has 13 residues. The CDR3 DNA reads as TGTGCCAGCAGTGAAGGGAGGGAGGAGACCCAGTACTTC. It translates to CASSEGREETQYF.

The gene calls are TRBV12-3 or TRBV12-4 and TRBJ2-1, with 7 bases matching TRBD1. Unmatched junction bases numbered 3, after V lost 1 base and J lost 9 bases. The CDR3 has 13 amino acids. The CDR3 loop reads CASSLGQGTEQFF. The CDR3, as DNA: TGTGCCAGCAGTTTAGGACAGGGAACTGAGCAGTTCTTC.

This chain joins TRBV27 and TRBJ1-4; perhaps TRBD1 as D (6 bases). This CDR3 has 14 amino acids. Germline V gene sequence: CDR1 MNHEY, CDR2 SMNVEV (reference sequence). The V and J ends lost 6 bases and 7 bases respectively, with 15 bases between them. The CDR3 DNA follows: TGTGCCAGCAGCTACAAGGGGGGGGGTGAAAAACTGTTTTTT. Its translation is CASSYKGGGEKLFF.

The chain uses TRBV27 and TRBJ1-2, with D possibly TRBD1 on 5 matching bases. V was pared by 7 bases and J by 1 base, with 16 bases between. The CDR3 is 15 amino acids. The germline CDR1 and CDR2 sequences are MNHEY and SMNVEV (reference sequence). CDR3 protein: CASTPMARGNYGYTF. The CDR3 DNA reads as TGTGCCAGCACTCCAATGGCTAGGGGTAACTATGGCTACACCTTC.

The V and J genes are TRBV20-1 and TRBJ2-1; TRBD1 is a possible D gene (6 bases). V shed 6 bases and J shed 1 base, with 16 bases lying between them. CDR3 length equals 15 residues. Germline assignment: CDR1 DFQATT and CDR2 SNEGSKA (reference sequence). The DNA of the CDR3 is TGCAGTGCCAGTGCTCCAGGGGATTCCTACAATGAGCAGTTCTTC. It is translated as CSASAPGDSYNEQFF.

V and J are TRBV27 and TRBJ1-2; 7 bases are shared with TRBD1. V was clipped by 4 bases and J by 4 bases; unmatched bases: 12. CDR1 and CDR2 (germline): MNHEY, SMNVEV (reference sequence). The CDR3 totals 16 residues. The CDR3 DNA reads TGTGCCAGCAGTTATACAGGGGTGGTCGGGGGCTATGGCTACACCTTC. This codes for CASSYTGVVGGYGYTF.

The chain uses TRBV18 and TRBJ1-5; 7 bases are shared with TRBD1. The CDR3 contains 18 residues. CDR1 is KGHSH, CDR2 LQKENI, per germline. The V segment lost 1 base and the J segment 4 bases; nucleotides outside the gene matches: 13. CDR3 sequence (DNA): TGTGCCAGCTCACCACAATCAGGGGGGATCTCTCAAAATCAGCCCCAGCATTTT. The encoded protein is CASSPQSGGISQNQPQHF.

The rearrangement links TRBV5-1 to TRBJ2-7; D unclear. Germline V gene data show CDR1 as SGHRS and CDR2 as YFSETQ. This CDR3 has 12 residues. V shed 3 bases and J shed 2 bases, with 6 bases lying between them. In DNA form, the CDR3 reads TGCGCCAGCAGCTCTAACACCTACGAGCAGTACTTC. Translation gives CASSSNTYEQYF.

The DNA of the CDR3 is TGTGCCACCAGTGTAGTCAGGGGTAATGAGCAGTTCTTC. This gives the protein CATSVVRGNEQFF. The chain has TRBV24-1 and TRBJ2-1; TRBD1 might be the D (6 bases). The CDR3 runs to 13 residues. V lost 5 bases and J lost 7, with 11 bases in between. CDR1 KGHDR and CDR2 SFDVKD come from the germline V gene.

CDR3 sequence (DNA): TGTGCCAGCTCACCACCGAGCGGAGGCTCTGGAAACACCATATATTTT. Its translation is CASSPPSGGSGNTIYF. The V and J genes are TRBV18 and TRBJ1-3; no definite D call. There are 16 residues in the CDR3. Germline V lookup: CDR1 KGHSH, CDR2 LQKENI. Trimming cost V 0 bases and J 0 bases, with 9 bases left between them.

Of note for this clone: This specimen includes other DNA sequences encoding the same CDR3. The genes are TRBV5-1 and TRBJ1-1; D is unclear. CDR1 and CDR2 (germline): SGHRS, YFSETQ. V lost 0 bases and J 8 bases, leaving 8 bases between the germline ends. The CDR3 is made up of 12 amino acids. The CDR3 DNA reads as TGCGCCAGCAGCTTGGGAGGGCCAGAAGCTTTCTTT. Amino acid sequence: CASSLGGPEAFF. Full variable domain (missing parts from reference TRBV5-1 and TRBJ1-1): KAGVTQTPRYLIKTRGQQVTLSCSPISGHRSVSWYQQTPGQGLQFLFEYFSETQRNKGNFPGRFSGRQFSNSRSEMNVSTLELGDSALYLCASSLGGPEAFFGQGTRLTVV.

V usage is TRBV20-1 and J usage is TRBJ1-3; TRBD1 might be the D (6 bases). Per the germline V gene, CDR1 is DFQATT and CDR2 is SNEGSKA (reference sequence). This CDR3 contains 17 residues. Trimming removed 6 bases at V and 0 bases at J, with 21 bases between. The CDR3 here is CSASPADRGNSGNTIYF. The CDR3 region has the DNA TGCAGTGCGAGTCCAGCGGATAGGGGGAACTCTGGAAACACCATATATTTT.

J is TRBJ2-5 and V is TRBV6-1; possibly TRBD1 for D (5 bases). V lost 1 base and J 4 bases, leaving 10 bases between the germline ends. Germline V gene data show CDR1 as MNHNS and CDR2 as SASEGT. The CDR3 has 14 residues. The CDR3 protein is CASSEDLGRETQYF. CDR3 DNA: TGTGCCAGCAGTGAAGATCTGGGGCGAGAGACCCAGTACTTC.

This chain uses TRBV5-1 with TRBJ2-7; no definite D call. The V and J ends lost 0 bases and 4 bases respectively, with 8 bases between them. Germline V CDR1 and CDR2: SGHRS, YFSETQ. This CDR3 spans 13 amino acids. The chain's CDR3 is CASSLDGVYEQYF. CDR3 DNA: TGCGCCAGCAGCTTGGATGGGGTTTACGAGCAGTACTTC.

This chain links TRBV12-3 or TRBV12-4 with TRBJ1-2; maybe TRBD1 (5 bases). CDR3 length equals 13 residues. V shed 3 bases and J shed 2 bases, with 7 bases lying between them. In DNA form, the CDR3 reads TGTGCCAGCAGTTTGTCAGGGAACTATGGCTACACCTTC. Translated: CASSLSGNYGYTF.

This sequence joins TRBV10-1 and TRBJ2-1, with D tentatively TRBD1 or TRBD2 (5 bases each). The CDR3 runs to 15 residues. Deletions cut 3 bases from V and 0 bases from J, with 9 bases between. Germline CDR1 and CDR2: WNHNN and SYGVQD (reference sequence). As DNA, the CDR3 is TGCGCCAGCAGTGATGGGACCAACTCCTACAATGAGCAGTTCTTC. This codes for CASSDGTNSYNEQFF.

J is TRBJ1-5 and V is TRBV18; tentative D call: TRBD1 (6 bases). CDR1 is KGHSH and CDR2 is LQKENI in the germline V gene. V was pared by 5 bases and J by 6 bases, with 14 bases between. The CDR3 has 14 residues. CDR3 in DNA: TGTGCCAGCTCAGGCGACCTGACAGGTCAGCCCCAGCATTTT. It is translated as CASSGDLTGQPQHF.